This TCR beta chain was sequenced during a study of cytomegalovirus exposure and HLA in healthy donors. A remark on this clone: Antigen: not known.

Unrecorded immune exposure was likely among donors, who were nominally healthy when sampled. Per the germline V gene, CDR1 is MNHEY and CDR2 is SMNVEV (reference sequence). The ends were cut back, 4 bases at V and 4 bases at J, with 13 bases in the middle. The CDR3 totals 15 residues. PCR employed 60 Vbeta and 13 Jbeta primers. The method was immunoSEQ multiplex PCR; TCRdb's version includes in-frame clones alone and lacks a portion of them. The sample has approximately 130,000 clones; about 86% are singletons. Findings and limits, study-wide: Most sequenced TCRs were rare (though some public TCRs occurred in many donors).

The chain combines TRBV27 with TRBJ2-2; D might be TRBD1 (6 bases). The receptor was derived from a man aged 18-30 years in good health and CMV-seronegative. Sequencing was carried out using PBMCs. The CDR3 DNA is TGTGCCAGCAGTTCCCAGGGGTACTCCACCGGGGAGCTGTTTTTT. It encodes CASSSQGYSTGELFF.